These 19 T cell receptor beta chains were sequenced from one sample in a study of T cells in localized non-small cell lung cancer. TCRdb's table, derived via immunoSEQ multiplex PCR, lists solely in-frame clones and lacks some. The sample shows about 92,000 clones, approximately 90% of them seen only once. The material sequenced was PBMCs, taken before any cancer treatment. These receptors were taken from a woman aged 40-70 years with stage II squamous cell lung carcinoma.

This chain joins TRBV7-6 and TRBJ1-5, with unresolved D. Trimming took 1 base from V and 0 from J, leaving 7 bases between them. The CDR3 loop spans 15 amino acids. The germline gives CDR1 SGHVS, CDR2 FNYEAQ. CDR3 residues: CASSLGTDSNQPQHF. The CDR3 region has the DNA TGTGCCAGCAGCTTAGGAACGGATAGCAATCAGCCCCAGCATTTT.

This chain links TRBV20-1 with TRBJ2-7; maybe TRBD2 (6 bases). CDR3 length equals 11 residues. Germline V gene sequence: CDR1 DFQATT, CDR2 SNEGSKA (reference sequence). Trimming took off 6 bases at V and 5 bases at J, with 11 bases between the two ends. CDR3 coding DNA: TGCAGTGCGCGACTAGTTAACGAGCAGTACTTC. It translates to CSARLVNEQYF.

The rearrangement joins TRBV5-6 to TRBJ2-1; D gene unclear. The germline V gene has CDR1 SGHDT and CDR2 YYEEEE. The CDR3 has 14 amino acids. The ends were cut back, 0 bases at V and 7 bases at J, with 11 bases in the middle. The CDR3 region has the DNA TGTGCCAGCAGCTTGGCCGGGTTTTGGAATGAGCAGTTCTTC. Residues: CASSLAGFWNEQFF.

V and J are TRBV19 and TRBJ1-1, with TRBD1 matching 8 bases. In germline, CDR1 is LNHDA, CDR2 SQIVND (reference sequence). The CDR3 totals 18 residues. The junction had 12 bases not matched to a gene; V was cut back by 3 bases and J by 0 bases. The CDR3 protein is CASSISWDRRIMNTEAFF. In DNA form, the CDR3 reads TGTGCCAGTAGTATCTCCTGGGACAGGAGGATAATGAACACTGAAGCTTTCTTT.

The V call is TRBV7-9, the J call TRBJ2-1, with D perhaps matching TRBD1 (6 bases). The length of the CDR3 is 14 residues. The V end lost 8 bases, the J end lost 0 bases, and 11 bases lay between the germline ends. From germline, CDR1 is SEHNR and CDR2 FQNEAQ (reference sequence). The CDR3 reads CASGGQRSYNEQFF. The CDR3 DNA follows: TGTGCCAGCGGTGGACAGCGCTCCTACAATGAGCAGTTCTTC. The complete variable domain, with remaining parts taken from reference TRBV7-9 and TRBJ2-1, reads DTGVSQNPRHKITKRGQNVTFRCDPISEHNRLYWYRQTLGQGPEFLTYFQNEAQLEKSRLLSDRFSAERPKGSFSTLEIQRTEQGDSAMYLCASGGQRSYNEQFFGPGTRLTVL.

The chain uses TRBV6-5 and TRBJ2-5; D is unclear. This CDR3 region has 14 residues. Germline loops: CDR1 MNHEY, CDR2 SVGAGI. The germline V and J ends were trimmed by 2 bases and 4 bases, with 11 bases remaining between them. The CDR3 DNA is TGTGCCAGCAGTTACGACCAAACCGGAGAGACCCAGTACTTC. Translated, it gives CASSYDQTGETQYF.

The genes are TRBV6-5 and TRBJ1-2, with TRBD1 identical over 10 bases. The germline gives CDR1 MNHEY, CDR2 SVGAGI. CDR3 length: 15 residues. V gave up 4 bases and J gave up 8 bases; unmatched junction bases: 10. DNA for the CDR3: TGTGCCAGCAGTTCCCCCGGGACAGGGGATAACGGCTACACCTTC. Its protein is CASSSPGTGDNGYTF.

This chain joins TRBV6-5 and TRBJ1-1; D gene unclear. The germline V gene has CDR1 MNHEY and CDR2 SVGAGI. The length of the CDR3 is 12 residues. The germline V and J ends were trimmed by 2 bases and 2 bases, with 3 bases remaining between them. CDR3 nucleotides: TGTGCCAGCAGTTACCCTAACACTGAAGCTTTCTTT. Translation gives CASSYPNTEAFF.

The table lists this clone with a few counts. The rearrangement uses TRBV6-1 and TRBJ1-1, with a tentative D call TRBD1 (5 bases). The germline V gene encodes CDR1 MNHNS and CDR2 SASEGT. The V end was cut by 4 bases, the J end by 4 bases, with 13 bases between. This CDR3 region has 14 residues. CDR3 nucleotides: TGTGCCAGCAGTGGTCCATACGACAGCACTGAAGCTTTCTTT. Protein product: CASSGPYDSTEAFF.

V usage is TRBV18 and J usage is TRBJ2-6; D gene ambiguous. This CDR3 is 15 amino acids long. Per the germline V gene, CDR1 is KGHSH and CDR2 is LQKENI. Trimming removed 8 bases from V and 1 base from J, with 12 bases in between. The CDR3 reads CASPTDMSGANVLTF. CDR3 in DNA: TGTGCCAGCCCTACTGACATGTCTGGGGCCAACGTCCTGACTTTC.

As to this clone: Other DNA sequences within the sample encode an identical CDR3. The rearrangement links TRBV2 to TRBJ2-7; D gene ambiguous. The CDR3 has 11 amino acids. Trimming cost V 4 bases and J 3 bases, with 4 bases left between them. Germline lookup yields CDR1 SNHLY and CDR2 FYNNEI. DNA of the CDR3: TGTGCCAGCAGTGCTCACTACGAGCAGTACTTC. This codes for CASSAHYEQYF.

The V and J genes are TRBV7-2 and TRBJ1-1; D unresolved. Germline V CDR1 and CDR2: SGHTA, FQGNSA. CDR3 length equals 13 residues. V lost 1 base, J lost 1 base, and 4 bases lay in between. The CDR3 DNA sequence: TGTGCCAGCAGCTTAGTGGCGAACACTGAAGCTTTCTTT. The encoded protein is CASSLVANTEAFF.

This chain uses TRBV28 with TRBJ1-2; 7 bases agree with TRBD1. Germline V gene lookup returns CDR1 MDHEN and CDR2 SYDVKM. Germline trimming cut 6 bases from V and 8 bases from J; bases unmatched to any gene: 9. The CDR3 is 13 residues long. The CDR3 is CASRRNRGEGYTF. CDR3 nucleotides: TGTGCCAGCAGGCGGAACAGGGGCGAAGGCTACACCTTC.

The V call is TRBV25-1, the J call TRBJ1-2; possibly TRBD1 for D (6 bases). The CDR3 spans 14 residues. Deletions cut 4 bases from V and 4 bases from J, with 13 bases between. Germline V lookup: CDR1 MGHDK, CDR2 SYGVNS. CDR3 sequence reads: CASSASGTLYGYTF. CDR3 coding DNA: TGTGCCAGCAGTGCCTCCGGGACACTCTATGGCTACACCTTC.

The chain has TRBV5-1 and TRBJ1-2; TRBD1 matches 11 bases. CDR1 is SGHRS, CDR2 YFSETQ, per germline. The ends lost 3 bases at V and 4 bases at J; junction bases unmatched: 2. The CDR3 extends over 14 amino acids. The CDR3: CASSSGTGGYGYTF. For the CDR3, the DNA is TGCGCCAGCAGCTCCGGGACAGGGGGCTATGGCTACACCTTC.

The V gene is TRBV19, the J gene TRBJ1-5; possible D gene TRBD1, 5 bases. The germline V gene has CDR1 LNHDA and CDR2 SQIVND (reference sequence). This CDR3 has 15 amino acids. The ends were cut back, 4 bases at V and 1 base at J, with 11 bases in the middle. CDR3 sequence: CASSTGRASNQPQHF. The CDR3 DNA reads as TGTGCCAGTAGTACAGGGAGGGCAAGCAATCAGCCCCAGCATTTT. Using reference TRBV19 and TRBJ1-5 for the parts outside the CDR3, the full variable domain is DGGITQSPKYLFRKEGQNVTLSCEQNLNHDAMYWYRQDPGQGLRLIYYSQIVNDFQKGDIAEGYSVSREKKESFPLTVTSAQKNPTAFYLCASSTGRASNQPQHFGDGTRLSIL.

J is TRBJ1-3 and V is TRBV29-1; 7 bases agree with TRBD1. Germline V gene data show CDR1 as SQVTM and CDR2 as ANQGSEA. This CDR3 spans 13 amino acids. V dropped 5 bases and J dropped 1; count of bases not matched to a gene: 2. The CDR3 loop is CSVRQGSGNTIYF. The CDR3, as DNA: TGCAGCGTTAGACAGGGATCTGGAAACACCATATATTTT.

The CDR3 protein is CAALDGSTDTQYF. For the CDR3, the DNA is TGTGCCGCCCTCGACGGGAGCACAGATACGCAGTATTTT. The chain couples TRBV10-3 to TRBJ2-3, with D uncertain. CDR3 length: 13 residues. The germline V gene encodes CDR1 ENHRY and CDR2 SYGVKD. Trimming took 11 bases from V and 0 from J, leaving 12 bases between them.

V gene TRBV7-7 combines with J gene TRBJ2-1; D is ambiguous. The CDR3 has 15 amino acids. Trimming took off 0 bases at V and 4 bases at J, with 10 bases between the two ends. CDR1 is SSHAT, CDR2 FNYEAQ, per germline (reference sequence). CDR3 protein: CASSLAPGGYNEQFF. The CDR3 DNA is TGTGCCAGCAGCTTAGCGCCTGGCGGATACAATGAGCAGTTCTTC. Looking up the rest from reference TRBV7-7 and TRBJ2-1 gives the full variable domain: GAGVSQSPRYKVTKRGQDVTLRCDPISSHATLYWYQQALGQGPEFLTYFNYEAQPDKSGLPSDRFSAERPEGSISTLTIQRTEQRDSAMYRCASSLAPGGYNEQFFGPGTRLTVL.